The 11 T cell receptor beta chains in this list originate from one sample, sequenced in a study of blood T cells in healthy people across ages. The authors ran a second PCR of roughly 6 to 11 cycles using a sample-barcoded 5' primer and a J-beta primer mix. TCRdb ran MiXCR on the 5' RACE reads and lists one entry per CDR3 protein. The repertoire has 950,000 to 1,200,000 distinct CDR3 sequences, about two fifths of them found once; the top ten carry approximately 14%. The sequencing sample was made of blood. These TCRs come from a man aged 18 to 30 in good health.

The chain links TRBV3-1 to TRBJ2-1, with a possible D match to TRBD1 (6 bases). The DNA end favors TRBJ2-7, so the J call may be wrong. CDR1 and CDR2 from the germline V gene are LGHDT and YNNKEL (reference sequence). The CDR3 loop spans 18 amino acids. The CDR3 region is CASSPRLPEQGRYNEQYF. The DNA of the CDR3 is TGTGCCAGCAGCCCAAGACTCCCTGAGCAGGGGCGCTACAATGAGCAGTACTTC.

This chain connects TRBV4-2 to TRBJ1-5, with unresolved D. The germline V and J ends were trimmed by 0 bases and 0 bases, with 12 bases remaining between them. The CDR3 has 17 residues. Germline V gene sequence: CDR1 LGHNA, CDR2 YNFKEQ. The CDR3 loop is CASSQDSRKDSNQPQHF. In DNA, the CDR3 is TGTGCCAGCAGCCAAGATTCGCGGAAAGATAGCAATCAGCCCCAGCATTTT.

About this clonotype itself: This sequence may be a read error, since a much larger clone differs from it by one base. The rearrangement joins TRBV20-1 to TRBJ2-3; no clear D gene. Trimming cost V 1 base and J 2 bases, with 7 bases left between them. The CDR3 length is 13 residues. Germline V gene lookup returns CDR1 DFQATT and CDR2 SNEGSKA (reference sequence). The CDR3 coding sequence is TGCAGTGCTAGAGGTTCTCCCACAGATACGCAGTATTTT. Amino acids: CSARGSPTDTQYF.

This chain joins TRBV9 and TRBJ2-1; maybe TRBD2 (5 bases). The CDR3 loop spans 16 amino acids. CDR1 is SGDLS, CDR2 YYNGEE, per germline. V gave up 2 bases and J gave up 3 bases, with 15 bases separating them. The CDR3 DNA sequence: TGTGCCAGCAGCGTTGGTCTGGCGAGGGACTACAATGAGCAGTTCTTC. Amino acid sequence: CASSVGLARDYNEQFF.

V gene TRBV6-5 combines with J gene TRBJ1-6; no reliable D call. Germline V CDR1 and CDR2: MNHEY, SVGAGI. The CDR3 consists of 17 residues. V was pared by 0 bases and J by 6 bases, with 15 bases between. The CDR3 protein is CASSYSIGTEVNSPLHF. The CDR3 DNA reads as TGTGCCAGCAGTTACTCGATCGGCACAGAAGTTAATTCACCCCTCCACTTT.

This clonotype came up many times. Just one base apart from a much larger clone, this may be a read error. The chain combines TRBV6-2 or TRBV6-3 with TRBJ2-5; TRBD1 matches 8 bases. Trimming took 2 bases from V and 11 from J; bases not matched to a gene: 7. This CDR3 is built from 13 residues. In germline, CDR1 is MNHEY, CDR2 SVGEGT. The CDR3 DNA is TGTGCCAGCAGTTACGGGGAGACAGGGGAGCAGTACTTC. Residues: CASSYGETGEQYF.

This clonotype has a count of ten or more. The chain joins TRBV29-1 to TRBJ2-3; 9 bases line up with TRBD1. This CDR3 contains 14 residues. Unmatched junction bases numbered 6, after V lost 4 bases and J lost 4 bases. Germline V gene data show CDR1 as SQVTM and CDR2 as ANQGSEA. The CDR3 protein is CSVVGTGPADTQYF. The DNA for the CDR3 is TGCAGCGTTGTAGGGACAGGGCCAGCAGATACGCAGTATTTT.

This chain joins TRBV12-3 or TRBV12-4 and TRBJ2-1; D may be TRBD1 or TRBD2 (6 bases each). The V and J ends lost 8 bases and 7 bases respectively, with 18 bases between them. This CDR3 is 14 amino acids long. CDR3 loop: CASGLVGGGNEQFF. The CDR3, as DNA: TGTGCCAGCGGCCTCGTGGGGGGCGGGAATGAGCAGTTCTTC.

The CDR3 loop reads CATSERGDSNQPQHF. DNA of the CDR3: TGTGCCACCAGTGAAAGGGGGGATAGCAATCAGCCCCAGCATTTT. The chain is built from TRBV24-1 and TRBJ1-5; a possible D gene is TRBD1 (6 bases). The length of the CDR3 is 15 residues. Germline CDR1 KGHDR, CDR2 SFDVKD. Trimming removed 4 bases at V and 0 bases at J, with 9 bases between.

This clonotype was recorded a few times. V and J are TRBV10-3 and TRBJ2-3; the D gene is possibly TRBD2 (5 bases). The CDR3 length is 18 residues. V was pared by 0 bases and J by 2 bases, with 18 bases between. Per germline, CDR1 ENHRY and CDR2 SYGVKD. The CDR3, as DNA: TGTGCCATCAGTGAGTCGATTGCCATGAGGGCCCACACAGATACGCAGTATTTT. As protein: CAISESIAMRAHTDTQYF.

This clonotype was found once. The chain couples TRBV12-3 or TRBV12-4 to TRBJ1-1; no firm D call. Deletions cut 6 bases from V and 4 bases from J, with 15 bases between. This CDR3 spans 14 amino acids. This chain's CDR3 is CASSRAAGGTEAFF. The CDR3 nucleotides read TGTGCCAGCAGCCGCGCGGCCGGCGGCACTGAAGCTTTCTTT.